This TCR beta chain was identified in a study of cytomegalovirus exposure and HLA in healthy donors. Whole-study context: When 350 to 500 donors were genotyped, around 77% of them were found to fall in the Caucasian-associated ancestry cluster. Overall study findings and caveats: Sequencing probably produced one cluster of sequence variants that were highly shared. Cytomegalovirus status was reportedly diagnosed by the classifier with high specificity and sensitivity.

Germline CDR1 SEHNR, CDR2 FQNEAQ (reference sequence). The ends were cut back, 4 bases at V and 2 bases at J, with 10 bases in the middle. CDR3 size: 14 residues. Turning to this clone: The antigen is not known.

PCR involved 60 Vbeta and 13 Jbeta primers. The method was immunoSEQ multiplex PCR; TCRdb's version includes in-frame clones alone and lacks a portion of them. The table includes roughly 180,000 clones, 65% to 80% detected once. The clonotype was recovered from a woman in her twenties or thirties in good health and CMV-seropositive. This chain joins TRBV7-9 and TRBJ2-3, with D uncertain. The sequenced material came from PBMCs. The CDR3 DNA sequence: TGTGCCAGCAGCTCCACGGTGTCCACAGATACGCAGTATTTT. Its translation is CASSSTVSTDTQYF.